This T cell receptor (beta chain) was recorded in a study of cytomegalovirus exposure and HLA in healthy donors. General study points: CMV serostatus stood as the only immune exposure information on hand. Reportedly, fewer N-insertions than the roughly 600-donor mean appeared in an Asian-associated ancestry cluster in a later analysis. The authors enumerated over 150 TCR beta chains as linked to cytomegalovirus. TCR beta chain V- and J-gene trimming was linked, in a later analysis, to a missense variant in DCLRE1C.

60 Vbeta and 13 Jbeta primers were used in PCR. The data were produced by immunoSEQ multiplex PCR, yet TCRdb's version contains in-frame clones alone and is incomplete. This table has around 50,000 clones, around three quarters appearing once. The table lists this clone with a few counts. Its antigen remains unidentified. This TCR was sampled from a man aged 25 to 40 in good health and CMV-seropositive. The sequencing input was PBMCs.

CDR3 amino acids: CASRTEGFPQHF. The CDR3 region has the DNA TGTGCCAGCAGAACAGAAGGCTTCCCCCAGCATTTT. This chain joins TRBV6-5 and TRBJ1-5; D is unclear. From germline, CDR1 is MNHEY and CDR2 SVGAGI. This CDR3 comprises 12 residues. With 6 bases removed from V and 10 bases from J, the gap between germline ends came to 13 bases.